Following are 17 T cell receptor beta chains from one sample sequenced in a study of cytomegalovirus exposure and HLA in healthy donors. The protocol was immunoSEQ multiplex PCR, while the TCRdb copy is restricted to in-frame clones and leaves out a portion. The table includes 200,000 to 300,000 clones, roughly 90% detected once. Sequenced: PBMCs. These receptors originate from a man in his late teens or twenties in good health and CMV-seropositive.

The J gene is TRBJ1-1, the V gene TRBV6-1; D perhaps matches TRBD1 (5 bases). CDR1 MNHNS and CDR2 SASEGT come from the germline V gene. There are 11 residues in the CDR3. The germline V and J ends were trimmed by 6 bases and 10 bases, with 12 bases remaining between them. CDR3 region: CASSPHRRAFF. The CDR3 region has the DNA TGTGCCAGCAGCCCTCACAGGAGAGCTTTCTTT.

The rearrangement joins TRBV30 to TRBJ1-2; D not resolved. V gave up 6 bases and J gave up 4 bases, with 9 bases separating them. CDR1 GTSNPN and CDR2 SVGIG come from the germline V gene (reference sequence). This CDR3 has 11 amino acids. The CDR3 spells CACPAGYGYTF. The CDR3 DNA reads as TGTGCCTGTCCTGCAGGCTATGGCTACACCTTC.

This CDR3 reads CAWSVRLLSYNEQFF. DNA of the CDR3: TGTGCCTGGAGTGTACGGCTGCTCTCCTACAATGAGCAGTTCTTC. This rearrangement joins TRBV30 to TRBJ2-1; the D is unclear. Germline V gene sequence: CDR1 GTSNPN, CDR2 SVGIG (reference sequence). There are 15 residues in the CDR3. Trimming left V 0 bases short and J 0 bases short, with 9 bases between.

The chain employs TRBV4-1 and TRBJ2-1; D remains unclear. The CDR3 length is 13 residues. Trimming took 3 bases from V and 4 from J, leaving 7 bases between them. The V gene's germline CDR1 is MGHRA and CDR2 YSYEKL. The CDR3 here is CASSQVQYNEQFF. The CDR3 DNA reads TGCGCCAGCAGCCAGGTCCAGTACAATGAGCAGTTCTTC.

This clone appeared once. The chain employs TRBV7-9 and TRBJ2-5; 7 bases map to TRBD1. This CDR3 is 17 amino acids long. The V gene end was trimmed by 4 bases and the J gene end by 2 bases; junction bases not matched to a gene: 13. Per the germline V gene, CDR1 is SEHNR and CDR2 is FQNEAQ (reference sequence). CDR3 DNA: TGTGCCAGCAGCTCCACCCGGGACAGAGGAGTTCAAGAGACCCAGTACTTC. Its protein is CASSSTRDRGVQETQYF.

The chain employs TRBV15 and TRBJ2-3; 8 bases line up with TRBD2. The germline V gene encodes CDR1 LNHNV and CDR2 YYDKDF (reference sequence). The CDR3 totals 15 residues. Trimming cost V 0 bases and J 5 bases; bases outside gene matches: 4. The CDR3, as DNA: TGTGCCACCAGCAGAGATCCCCTAGCGGGAGATACGCAGTATTTT. It yields the protein CATSRDPLAGDTQYF.

The rearrangement joins TRBV23-1 to TRBJ1-2; D gene unclear. TRBV23-1 has ORF status, its function being uncertain. The CDR3 has 16 residues. Trimming left V 0 bases short and J 0 bases short, with 11 bases between. The CDR3 here is CASSQSKDVSNYGYTF. CDR3 nucleotide sequence: TGCGCCAGCAGTCAATCCAAGGACGTGTCTAACTATGGCTACACCTTC.

This clone showed up just once. This chain connects TRBV7-9 to TRBJ1-2; a possible D gene is TRBD1 (6 bases). The CDR3 is 15 amino acids. CDR1 is SEHNR, CDR2 FQNEAQ, per germline (reference sequence). Trimming stripped 7 bases from V and 5 bases from J, with 20 bases between. The CDR3 region is CASTRGDTGGYGYTF. CDR3 DNA: TGTGCCAGCACCAGAGGGGACACCGGAGGTTATGGCTACACCTTC.

The CDR3 sequence: CASTMTSGRAYNEQFF. The CDR3 nucleotides are TGTGCCAGCACCATGACTAGCGGGAGGGCCTACAATGAGCAGTTCTTC. The chain carries TRBV2 and TRBJ2-1, with 14 bases fitting TRBD2. The CDR3 totals 16 residues. Losses at the gene ends were 7 bases for V and 2 bases for J; bases not matched to a gene: 4. Germline values: CDR1 SNHLY, CDR2 FYNNEI. Full variable domain (remainder filled in from reference TRBV2 and TRBJ2-1): EPEVTQTPSHQVTQMGQEVILRCVPISNHLYFYWYRQILGQKVEFLVSFYNNEISEKSEIFDDQFSVERPDGSNFTLKIRSTKLEDSAMYFCASTMTSGRAYNEQFFGPGTRLTVL.

The rearrangement joins TRBV7-8 to TRBJ1-1; D is unclear. The CDR3 is 13 residues long. The V end lost 5 bases, the J end lost 11 bases, and 18 bases lay between the germline ends. Germline values: CDR1 SGHVS, CDR2 FQNEAQ. The CDR3 spells CASSPPRPGIAFF. CDR3 nucleotide sequence: TGTGCCAGCAGCCCGCCCCGCCCGGGGATCGCTTTCTTT.

The chain employs TRBV30 and TRBJ2-1; D gene ambiguous. Germline assignment: CDR1 GTSNPN and CDR2 SVGIG (reference sequence). Deletions cut 1 base from V and 1 base from J, with 8 bases between. The CDR3 sequence is 14 residues long. Here the CDR3 reads CAWSGWGSYNEQFF. DNA of the CDR3: TGTGCCTGGAGTGGCTGGGGATCCTACAATGAGCAGTTCTTC.

The chain recombines TRBV19 with TRBJ1-1, with 8 positions matching TRBD1. The CDR3 sequence is 11 residues long. Germline CDR1 LNHDA, CDR2 SQIVND (reference sequence). V was clipped by 7 bases and J by 6 bases; unmatched bases: 1. CDR3 amino acids: CASTQGAEAFF. The CDR3 DNA reads TGTGCCAGTACACAGGGGGCTGAAGCTTTCTTT.

This chain links TRBV6-5 with TRBJ2-3; 8 bases fit TRBD2. V lost 2 bases and J lost 1; bases outside the gene matches: 5. The germline V gene has CDR1 MNHEY and CDR2 SVGAGI. The CDR3 extends over 16 amino acids. The CDR3 loop is CASSYEGAGGTDTQYF. CDR3 bases: TGTGCCAGCAGTTACGAAGGAGCGGGGGGCACAGATACGCAGTATTTT.

V usage is TRBV6-5 and J usage is TRBJ2-7; 7 bases are a match to TRBD2. Per the germline V gene, CDR1 is MNHEY and CDR2 is SVGAGI. The CDR3 has 14 residues. After removal of 4 bases from V and 2 bases from J, the junction contained 5 bases not matched to a gene. CDR3 nucleotides: TGTGCCAGCAGTTTGAGCGGGATCCCCTACGAGCAGTACTTC. Protein sequence: CASSLSGIPYEQYF.

The rearrangement links TRBV5-1 to TRBJ1-4; D gene unclear. Germline V gene sequence: CDR1 SGHRS, CDR2 YFSETQ. This CDR3 spans 14 amino acids. V lost 2 bases to trimming and J lost 8 bases, with 13 bases between them. The DNA for the CDR3 is TGCGCCAGCAGCTTAACCCACGCGGAGGAAAAACTGTTTTTT. It codes for CASSLTHAEEKLFF.

The V and J genes are TRBV2 and TRBJ2-1; D is possibly TRBD2 (6 bases). The CDR3 length is 16 residues. The germline V gene has CDR1 SNHLY and CDR2 FYNNEI. V was trimmed by 6 bases and J by 7 bases, leaving 22 bases between them. CDR3 sequence: CASRVSGALRGNEQFF. CDR3 bases: TGTGCCAGCAGGGTTAGCGGAGCCCTTCGAGGGAATGAGCAGTTCTTC.

The chain recombines TRBV7-3 with TRBJ2-5, with 8 positions matching TRBD1. The CDR3 totals 13 residues. The germline V gene encodes CDR1 SGHTA and CDR2 FQGTGA. Losses at the gene ends were 4 bases for V and 3 bases for J; bases not matched to a gene: 1. The CDR3 region has the DNA TGTGCCAGCAGCTCGGACAGGGAAGAGACCCAGTACTTC. Encoded protein: CASSSDREETQYF.